This T cell receptor (beta chain) was sequenced for a study of T cells expressing NK-cell markers. At the level of the study: The TCR beta repertoires originated in sorted CD3+CD56+NKG2C+, CD3+CD56+NKG2C- and CD3+CD56-NKG2C+ T cells. Within the sequenced cohort of eight donors, seven exhibited HCMV seropositivity and one was seronegative.

This CDR3 has 13 residues. Germline CDR1 reads MNHNS; CDR2 reads SASEGT. With UMIs, 5'RACE template switching was used to make TCR beta cDNA. TCRdb reprocessed the 5' RACE reads, with one entry per CDR3 protein and no DNA. This sample contains 350,000 to 450,000 distinct CDR3 sequences. Regarding the study as a whole: The contribution of dominant NKG2C+ clonotypes to CD8+ T cells in six donors was about 1.0-7.5%.

On this clonotype itself: Its matching antigen is unknown.

The rearrangement uses TRBV6-1 and TRBJ2-1. The sequenced sample was blood T cells: a sorted CD56 or NKG2C T cell subset, CD4+ or CD8+ T cells, or bulk PBMC T cells (not recorded which). The TCR comes from a man aged 18 to 69 in good health. CDR3 region: CASRRQPYNEQFF.